This T cell receptor beta chain was identified during a study of blood T cell repertoires in COVID-19. V was clipped by 5 bases and J by 3 bases, with 11 bases between them. The CDR3 is 13 amino acids. Germline loops: CDR1 SEHNR, CDR2 FQNEAQ (reference sequence). In the original processing: Quantification of nucleated cells was approximated via reference gene primer amplification. The table came from immunoSEQ multiplex PCR; TCRdb's copy has only in-frame clones and leaves some out. The V and J calls and clone size were taken over from that table, and D and trimming were inferred from the DNA. Of 90,000 or so clones listed, roughly 90% are singletons. Seattle patients were enrolled while actively infected and followed longitudinally.

This receptor was taken from a man aged 55 to 70 with COVID-19, enrolled during active disease. This sequence joins TRBV7-9 and TRBJ2-7; D possibly corresponds to TRBD1 (6 bases). The sample consisted of peripheral blood. The CDR3 nucleotides read TGTGCCAGCAGCGAACGGACAGACTACGAGCAGTACTTC. Its protein is CASSERTDYEQYF.